A single sample gave rise to the 12 T cell receptor beta chains below, sequenced in a study of control samples from healthy donors and cancer patients. Clones were sequenced by immunoSEQ multiplex PCR, and TCRdb holds only the in-frame ones, with some missing. The sample holds around 130,000 clones; roughly 91% are singletons and the top ten take approximately 1.7%. The source material was PBMCs. The receptor set was obtained from a man in his forties or fifties with head and neck cancer.

As for this clone: This sample also contains other DNA sequences that code for the same CDR3. The chain combines TRBV18 with TRBJ2-7; D is ambiguous. The V end lost 2 bases, the J end lost 3 bases, and 5 bases lay between the germline ends. This CDR3 region has 12 residues. The germline gives CDR1 KGHSH, CDR2 LQKENI. In DNA, the CDR3 is TGTGCCAGCTCACCAGACCGCTACGAGCAGTACTTC. This gives the protein CASSPDRYEQYF.

This chain links TRBV6-5 with TRBJ2-2; D not resolved. The CDR3 covers 13 residues. The germline gives CDR1 MNHEY, CDR2 SVGAGI. Trimming left V 8 bases short and J 1 base short, with 8 bases between. In nucleotides, the CDR3 is TGTGCCAGCCTTGGAGTGAACACCGGGGAGCTGTTTTTT. Translation gives CASLGVNTGELFF.

This clone has a single count. The chain joins TRBV7-3 to TRBJ1-6; no reliable D call. The germline V gene encodes CDR1 SGHTA and CDR2 FQGTGA. This CDR3 spans 15 amino acids. The V end lost 1 base, the J end lost 5 bases, and 9 bases lay between the germline ends. DNA for the CDR3: TGTGCCAGCAGCTTAAACCGGGCCGATAATTCACCCCTCCACTTT. Translated: CASSLNRADNSPLHF.

V gene TRBV18 combines with J gene TRBJ2-4; D is undetermined. V was shortened by 4 bases and J by 0 bases, with 13 bases between the two germline ends. This CDR3 is 16 amino acids long. Germline V gene data show CDR1 as KGHSH and CDR2 as LQKENI. The DNA for the CDR3 is TGTGCCAGCTCACAGGATCTACAGCTAGCCAAAAACATTCAGTACTTC. It is translated as CASSQDLQLAKNIQYF. Together with reference TRBV18 and TRBJ2-4, the CDR3 gives the full variable domain: NAGVMQNPRHLVRRRGQEARLRCSPMKGHSHVYWYRQLPEEGLKFMVYLQKENIIDESGMPKERFSAEFPKEGPSILRIQQVVRGDSAAYFCASSQDLQLAKNIQYFGAGTRLSVL.

This clone was counted only a few times. The rearrangement joins TRBV6-5 to TRBJ1-2; D gene ambiguous. V was shortened by 6 bases and J by 3 bases, with 17 bases between the two germline ends. CDR3 length: 15 amino acids. The germline V gene encodes CDR1 MNHEY and CDR2 SVGAGI. CDR3 nucleotide sequence: TGTGCCAGCAGCCGAGGGTCCTTAGGAGACTATGGCTACACCTTC. Translated: CASSRGSLGDYGYTF.

V usage is TRBV7-2 and J usage is TRBJ1-1; D unresolved. V lost 2 bases to trimming and J lost 6 bases, with 13 bases between them. The CDR3 loop spans 14 amino acids. CDR1 and CDR2 (germline): SGHTA, FQGNSA. CDR3 amino acids: CASSLKAPGAEAFF. Written as DNA, the CDR3 is TGTGCCAGCAGCTTAAAAGCGCCAGGTGCTGAAGCTTTCTTT.

The J gene is TRBJ2-2, the V gene TRBV4-3, with no clear D. The CDR3 extends over 15 amino acids. V lost 1 base and J 5 bases, leaving 11 bases between the germline ends. Germline CDR1 LGHNA, CDR2 YSLEER. The CDR3 loop reads CASSQAVGRTGELFF. As DNA, the CDR3 is TGCGCCAGCAGCCAAGCAGTGGGCAGGACCGGGGAGCTGTTTTTT.

The chain links TRBV5-1 to TRBJ1-1; D gene uncertain. In germline, CDR1 is SGHRS, CDR2 YFSETQ. V was cut by 0 bases and J by 4 bases, with 10 bases left in between. The CDR3 sequence is 14 residues long. CDR3 bases: TGCGCCAGCAGCTTGGACAGTTTGAGCACTGAAGCTTTCTTT. It encodes CASSLDSLSTEAFF.

This clone was counted only a few times. This chain uses TRBV6-5 with TRBJ1-5; D is unresolved. CDR1 and CDR2 (germline): MNHEY, SVGAGI. The germline V and J ends were trimmed by 7 bases and 5 bases, with 12 bases remaining between them. The CDR3 is made up of 13 amino acids. CDR3 amino acids: CASKVYPYQPQHF. CDR3 DNA: TGTGCCAGCAAGGTCTACCCTTATCAGCCCCAGCATTTT.

In this sample, this clone turned up a few times. V usage is TRBV6-5 and J usage is TRBJ1-2; D remains unclear. Germline V gene sequence: CDR1 MNHEY, CDR2 SVGAGI. The CDR3 spans 12 residues. Trimming took off 0 bases at V and 13 bases at J, with 12 bases between the two ends. The CDR3 coding sequence is TGTGCCAGCAGTTACTCGACGACGGCGCTCACCTTC. Translating gives CASSYSTTALTF.

This chain uses TRBV11-2 with TRBJ1-1; possibly TRBD1 for D (5 bases). This CDR3 contains 15 residues. V was trimmed by 0 bases and J by 4 bases, leaving 12 bases between them. Germline lookup yields CDR1 SGHAT and CDR2 FQNNGV. The CDR3 region is CASSLEWGRFTEAFF. DNA of the CDR3: TGTGCCAGCAGCTTAGAGTGGGGGAGGTTCACTGAAGCTTTCTTT.

The chain combines TRBV2 with TRBJ2-7; possibly TRBD1 or TRBD2 for D (5 bases each). The V end lost 6 bases, the J end lost 4 bases, and 16 bases lay between the germline ends. This CDR3 contains 14 residues. Germline V gene data show CDR1 as SNHLY and CDR2 as FYNNEI. Here the CDR3 reads CASRAGAIAYEQYF. Here the CDR3 DNA reads TGTGCCAGCAGGGCCGGGGCCATCGCTTACGAGCAGTACTTC.